Each of the 17 T cell receptor beta chains below was sequenced from the same sample in a study of cytomegalovirus exposure and HLA in healthy donors. Both 60 Vbeta primers and 13 Jbeta primers went into the PCR. Repertoires were generated with immunoSEQ multiplex PCR, while TCRdb's copy carries only in-frame clones and drops some. Among approximately 41,000 clones listed, more than 65% were seen once. Sequencing was carried out using PBMCs. The source is a man aged 50 to 60 in good health and CMV-seronegative.

The chain links TRBV27 to TRBJ2-5; 8 bases agree with TRBD2. The J segment lost 2 bases and the V segment lost 3 bases, leaving 2 bases of the junction unmatched. The CDR3 contains 14 residues. The germline V gene has CDR1 MNHEY and CDR2 SMNVEV (reference sequence). Here the CDR3 reads CASSLRGVQETQYF. In nucleotides, the CDR3 is TGTGCCAGCAGTTTGCGGGGGGTTCAAGAGACCCAGTACTTC.

The chain is built from TRBV7-2 and TRBJ1-1; 7 bases map to TRBD1. The ends lost 5 bases at V and 5 bases at J; junction bases unmatched: 17. The germline V gene has CDR1 SGHTA and CDR2 FQGNSA. The CDR3 covers 17 residues. CDR3 protein: CASSKGVGGGAQTEAFF. CDR3 DNA sequence: TGTGCCAGCAGCAAAGGGGTAGGAGGGGGCGCTCAGACTGAAGCTTTCTTT.

As regards this clone: Other DNA sequences in this sample translate to the same CDR3. The chain carries TRBV1 and TRBJ2-1; the table's D gene call, TRBD2, was not cross checked with the DNA. TRBV1 counts as a pseudogene. CDR3 length equals 17 residues. The CDR3 sequence is CTSSRLAGGPHFNEQFF. The CDR3 bases are TGCACCAGCAGCCGGCTAGCGGGAGGGCCTCATTTCAATGAGCAGTTCTTC.

The CDR3 DNA sequence: TGTGCCAGCAGTACACGGGACAGGCGGAACACTGAAGCTTTCTTT. This encodes CASSTRDRRNTEAFF. The chain uses TRBV28 and TRBJ1-1, with 8 bases lining up with TRBD1. The junction had 6 bases not matched to a gene; V was cut back by 5 bases and J by 1 base. The CDR3 contains 15 residues. The germline V gene encodes CDR1 MDHEN and CDR2 SYDVKM.

The rearrangement uses TRBV13 and TRBJ1-1, with 8 bases fitting TRBD1. Germline values: CDR1 PRHDT, CDR2 FYEKMQ (reference sequence). J lost 1 base, V lost 5 bases, and 27 bases had no gene match. The CDR3 spans 22 residues. The CDR3 reads CASSADVQGALMTRRKNTEAFF. The CDR3, as DNA: TGTGCCAGCAGCGCAGACGTTCAGGGGGCTTTGATGACCCGACGAAAGAACACTGAAGCTTTCTTT. The full variable domain, in which reference TRBV13 and TRBJ1-1 provide the parts outside the CDR3, is AAGVIQSPRHLIKEKRETATLKCYPIPRHDTVYWYQQGPGQDPQFLISFYEKMQSDKGSIPDRFSAQQFSDYHSELNMSSLELGDSALYFCASSADVQGALMTRRKNTEAFFGQGTRLTVV.

This rearrangement joins TRBV7-2 to TRBJ2-7; TRBD1 aligns across 8 bases. The CDR3 has 14 residues. The germline CDR1 and CDR2 sequences are SGHTA and FQGNSA. Trimming removed 3 bases from V and 6 bases from J; junction bases left unmatched: 7. Here the CDR3 reads CASSFRTGISEQYF. CDR3 DNA sequence: TGTGCCAGCAGCTTTCGGACAGGGATTAGCGAGCAGTACTTC.

V and J are TRBV5-1 and TRBJ2-1; the D gene is possibly TRBD2 (5 bases). The CDR3 has 14 amino acids. The V end was cut by 0 bases, the J end by 5 bases, with 9 bases between. Germline lookup yields CDR1 SGHRS and CDR2 YFSETQ. As DNA, the CDR3 is TGCGCCAGCAGCTTGGTCGGGGATAACAATGAGCAGTTCTTC. It codes for CASSLVGDNNEQFF.

This rearrangement joins TRBV30 to TRBJ1-4, with D possibly TRBD1 on 5 matching bases. The CDR3 length is 13 residues. The germline gives CDR1 GTSNPN, CDR2 SVGIG (reference sequence). Deletions cut 4 bases from V and 6 bases from J, with 12 bases between. The CDR3 DNA sequence: TGTGCCTGGAAGGGCAGGGCTGATGAAAAACTGTTTTTT. It yields the protein CAWKGRADEKLFF. Full variable domain (remainder filled in from reference TRBV30 and TRBJ1-4): SQTIHQWPATLVQPVGSPLSLECTVEGTSNPNLYWYRQAAGRGLQLLFYSVGIGQISSEVPQNLSASRPQDRQFILSSKKLLLSDSGFYLCAWKGRADEKLFFGSGTQLSVL.

In its sample, this clone was seen a few times. CDR3 sequence reads: CATSRGEGVREQYF. CDR3 coding DNA: TGTGCCACCAGCAGAGGTGAGGGAGTGCGCGAGCAGTACTTC. The V call is TRBV15, the J call TRBJ2-7, with D maybe TRBD2 (5 bases). Germline V lookup: CDR1 LNHNV, CDR2 YYDKDF (reference sequence). CDR3 length equals 14 residues. The V end lost 1 base, the J end lost 6 bases, and 13 bases lay between the germline ends.

The gene calls are TRBV27 and TRBJ2-2; a possible D gene is TRBD2 (6 bases). This CDR3 is built from 14 residues. Between the trimmed V and J ends, which lost 8 bases and 5 bases, there was a span of 15 bases. Germline assignment: CDR1 MNHEY and CDR2 SMNVEV (reference sequence). CDR3 nucleotides: TGTGCCAGCTCCCCGGGAGTAGGTACCGGGGAGCTGTTTTTT. The encoded protein is CASSPGVGTGELFF.

V gene TRBV7-9 combines with J gene TRBJ2-5; 7 bases match TRBD2. CDR1 and CDR2 from the germline V gene are SEHNR and FQNEAQ (reference sequence). The CDR3 runs 15 residues. J gave up 4 bases and V 5 bases, and 10 bases lay outside the gene matches. The CDR3 region is CASSLGSSGGETQYF. CDR3 DNA sequence: TGTGCCAGCAGCCTTGGATCCTCGGGGGGAGAGACCCAGTACTTC.

V and J are TRBV29-1 and TRBJ2-7; 7 bases are a match to TRBD2. Germline CDR1 SQVTM, CDR2 ANQGSEA. The length of the CDR3 is 15 residues. The junction had 11 bases not matched to a gene; V was cut back by 0 bases and J by 6 bases. The CDR3 sequence is CSVEDQAGTPGEQYF. For the CDR3, the DNA is TGCAGCGTTGAAGACCAAGCGGGAACCCCTGGCGAGCAGTACTTC.

This clone was seen only once. V usage is TRBV19 and J usage is TRBJ2-2; tentatively, D is TRBD1 (6 bases). Germline V CDR1 and CDR2: LNHDA, SQIVND (reference sequence). V lost 9 bases and J 6 bases, leaving 17 bases between the germline ends. The CDR3 contains 14 residues. The CDR3 nucleotides are TGTGCCAGCACGCCGGTACAGGGCGCCGGGGAGCTGTTTTTT. Protein: CASTPVQGAGELFF.

The DNA of the CDR3 is TGTGCCAGCAGCGCTAGCGTAACAGATACGCAGTATTTT. Translating gives CASSASVTDTQYF. This chain links TRBV9 with TRBJ2-3, with TRBD2 as a possible D gene (6 bases). The V gene's germline CDR1 is SGDLS and CDR2 YYNGEE. V was pared by 3 bases and J by 3 bases, with 8 bases between. This CDR3 spans 13 amino acids. Full variable domain (outside the CDR3, taken from reference TRBV9 and TRBJ2-3): DSGVTQTPKHLITATGQRVTLRCSPRSGDLSVYWYQQSLDQGLQFLIQYYNGEERAKGNILERFSAQQFPDLHSELNLSSLELGDSALYFCASSASVTDTQYFGPGTRLTVL.

A note on this clone: Sequence at one end of the junction differs from germline and may be a read error. This sequence joins TRBV19 and TRBJ1-5, with TRBD1 identical over 10 bases. This CDR3 region has 14 residues. Germline V lookup: CDR1 LNHDA, CDR2 SQIVND (reference sequence). DNA for the CDR3: TGTGCCAGTACTATAGGGACAGGGGTAGGTCCCCAGCATTTT. Encoded protein: CASTIGTGVGPQHF.

The chain has TRBV4-2 and TRBJ2-6, with 14 bases fitting TRBD2. Losses at the gene ends were 1 base for V and 3 bases for J; bases not matched to a gene: 2. Germline values: CDR1 LGHNA, CDR2 YNFKEQ. This CDR3 spans 18 amino acids. The CDR3 bases are TGTGCCAGCAGCCAAGTCGGACTAGCGGGAGGTGGGGCCAACGTCCTGACTTTC. Its protein is CASSQVGLAGGGANVLTF.

This chain connects TRBV2 to TRBJ2-2, with TRBD1 identical over 9 bases. The CDR3 totals 15 residues. Germline V CDR1 and CDR2: SNHLY, FYNNEI. V trimming: 2 bases; J trimming: 6 bases; junction bases outside the gene matches: 4. The CDR3 loop is CASSEQTGGPGELFF. The CDR3 DNA follows: TGTGCCAGCAGTGAACAGACAGGGGGGCCCGGGGAGCTGTTTTTT.